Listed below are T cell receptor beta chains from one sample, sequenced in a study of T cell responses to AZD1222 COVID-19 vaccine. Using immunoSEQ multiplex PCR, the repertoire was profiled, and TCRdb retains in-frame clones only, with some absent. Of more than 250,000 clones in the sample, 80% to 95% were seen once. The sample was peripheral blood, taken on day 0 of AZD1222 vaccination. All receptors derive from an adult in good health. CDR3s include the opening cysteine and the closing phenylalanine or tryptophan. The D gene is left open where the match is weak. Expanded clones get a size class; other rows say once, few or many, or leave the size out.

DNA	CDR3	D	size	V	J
TGCGCCAGCAGCTTGGAGCTAGCGGCCTACGAGCAGTACTTC	CASSLELAAYEQYF	TRBD2	once	TRBV5-1	TRBJ2-7
TGTGCCACCAGTGATGGCGGGAGCGGGGGGGCCCTCGAGCAGTACTTC	CATSDGGSGGALEQYF	TRBD2	-	TRBV24-1	TRBJ2-7
TGTGCCATCAGTGAGTCTCCCGGGGGGGGCACTGAAGCTTTCTTT	CAISESPGGGTEAFF	-	-	TRBV10-3	TRBJ1-1
TGCGCCAGCAGCTTGGAGGGCCTAACTAACTATGGCTACACCTTC	CASSLEGLTNYGYTF	-	-	TRBV5-1	TRBJ1-2
TGCAGCGTTGAACCGACAGGGAGGAACCCTGAGCAGTTCTTC	CSVEPTGRNPEQFF	-	-	TRBV29-1	TRBJ2-1
TGTGCCTGGGGGGACAGGGCGGTCTACAATGAGCAGTTCTTC	CAWGDRAVYNEQFF	TRBD1	-	TRBV30	TRBJ2-1
TGTGCCAGTAGACCCGACAGTGCTGGGGCCAACGTCCTGACTTTC	CASRPDSAGANVLTF	-	-	TRBV19	TRBJ2-6
TGTGCCAGCAGTGTGGAGCGGGAGCTGACTGAGCAGTTCTTC	CASSVERELTEQFF	TRBD2	-	TRBV2	TRBJ2-1
TGTGCCAGCCACTCGACGGGGACTGAAGCTTTCTTT	CASHSTGTEAFF	-	once	TRBV27	TRBJ1-1
TGTGCCAGCAGTTTATTCTTTGGTGGGCCCCCGCCCCAGCATTTT	CASSLFFGGPPPQHF	-	-	TRBV28	TRBJ1-5
TGTGCCAGCACCGCTACCCCTTCTAACTATGGCTACACCTTC	CASTATPSNYGYTF	-	-	TRBV9	TRBJ1-2
TGTGCCAGCAGCCTAGGGACAGGGGATTATAATTCACCCCTCCACTTT	CASSLGTGDYNSPLHF	TRBD1	-	TRBV7-9	TRBJ1-6
TGTGCCAGCAGCCCAAGGTGGGGGGCTGGAGGAAACACCATATATTTT	CASSPRWGAGGNTIYF	-	-	TRBV9	TRBJ1-3
TGTGCCAGCAGACCCAGACAGGGGGCGGGCACTGAAGCTTTCTTT	CASRPRQGAGTEAFF	TRBD1	-	TRBV6-5	TRBJ1-1
TGCGCCAGCAGCAGGCCGACCAAGGACAGGGGTATGTCGGCTTTCTTT	CASSRPTKDRGMSAFF	TRBD1	once	TRBV4-1	TRBJ1-1
TGTGCCAGCACCCCCCTCTGGGCAACTAATGAAAAACTGTTTTTT	CASTPLWATNEKLFF	-	-	TRBV28	TRBJ1-4
TGTGCCAGTAGTAGGAGGGGGGGGTACAATGAGCAGTTCTTC	CASSRRGGYNEQFF	-	-	TRBV19	TRBJ2-1
TGTGCCAGCAGCTTGGGGGGCGGTTTCGACTACACCTTC	CASSLGGGFDYTF	-	few	TRBV5-4	TRBJ1-2
TGTGCCAGCAGCCGACAGGGGGTCGGTCAGCCCCAGCATTTT	CASSRQGVGQPQHF	TRBD1	-	TRBV3-1/TRBV3-2	TRBJ1-5
TGTGCCAGCAGCTTTGGGTCTAGCGGGGGCCAGGAGCAGTTCTTC	CASSFGSSGGQEQFF	TRBD2	-	TRBV7-2	TRBJ2-1